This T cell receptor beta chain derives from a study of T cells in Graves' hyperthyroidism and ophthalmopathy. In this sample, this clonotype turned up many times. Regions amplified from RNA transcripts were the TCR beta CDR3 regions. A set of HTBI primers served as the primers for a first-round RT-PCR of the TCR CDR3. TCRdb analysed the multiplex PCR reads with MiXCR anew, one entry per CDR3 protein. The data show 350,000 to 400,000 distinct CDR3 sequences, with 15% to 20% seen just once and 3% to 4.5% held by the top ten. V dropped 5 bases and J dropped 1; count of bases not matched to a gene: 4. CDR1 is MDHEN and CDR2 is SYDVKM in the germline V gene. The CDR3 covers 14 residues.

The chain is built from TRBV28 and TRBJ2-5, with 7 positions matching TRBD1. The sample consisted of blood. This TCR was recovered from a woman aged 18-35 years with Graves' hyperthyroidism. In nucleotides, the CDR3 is TGTGCCAGCAGTAGGGACAGCATCCAAGAGACCCAGTACTTC. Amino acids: CASSRDSIQETQYF.